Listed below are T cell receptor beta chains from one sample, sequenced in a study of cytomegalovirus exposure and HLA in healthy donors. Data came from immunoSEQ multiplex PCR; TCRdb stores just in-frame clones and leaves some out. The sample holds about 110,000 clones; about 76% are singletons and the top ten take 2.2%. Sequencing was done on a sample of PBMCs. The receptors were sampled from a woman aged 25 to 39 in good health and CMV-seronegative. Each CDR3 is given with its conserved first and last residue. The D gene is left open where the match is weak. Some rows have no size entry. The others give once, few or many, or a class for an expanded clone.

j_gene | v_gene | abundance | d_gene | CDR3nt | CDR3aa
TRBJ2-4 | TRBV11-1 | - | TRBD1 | TGTGCCAGCAGCCTGGGACAGAGATTTAACATTCAGTACTTC | CASSLGQRFNIQYF
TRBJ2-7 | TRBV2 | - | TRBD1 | TGTGCCAGCAGTAGGTACCGCGGACAGGCCTTATCGTTTACCTACGAGCAGTACTTC | CASSRYRGQALSFTYEQYF
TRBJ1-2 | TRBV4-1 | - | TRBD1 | TGCGCCAGCAGCCAATGGTCCGGGACAGGGGGCGCCGGGGGCTACACCTTC | CASSQWSGTGGAGGYTF
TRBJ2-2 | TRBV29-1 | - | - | TGCAGCGTTGACCCTAATGGGAACACCGGGGAGCTGTTTTTT | CSVDPNGNTGELFF
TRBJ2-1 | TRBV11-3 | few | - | TGTGCCAGCAGCTTAATGGGAGATTCCTACAATGAGCAGTTCTTC | CASSLMGDSYNEQFF
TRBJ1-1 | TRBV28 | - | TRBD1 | TGTGCCAGCAGGTCGGACAGGGTTGAAGCTTTCTTT | CASRSDRVEAFF
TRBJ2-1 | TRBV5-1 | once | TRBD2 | TGCGCCAGCAGCTTGGAAGCCCTAGCGGGAGGGACTGAGCAGTTCTTC | CASSLEALAGGTEQFF
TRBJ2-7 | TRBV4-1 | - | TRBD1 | TGCGCCAGCAGCCCTACAGGGGGGTTCTCCGAGCAGTACTTC | CASSPTGGFSEQYF
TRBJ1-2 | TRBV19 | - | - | TGTGCCAGTAGTCCCCAAGTGGGGGGACCAGTTTATGGCTACACCTTC | CASSPQVGGPVYGYTF
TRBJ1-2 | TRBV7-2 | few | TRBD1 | TGTGCCAGCAGCGCTGGACAGGGTCGTGGCTACACCTTC | CASSAGQGRGYTF
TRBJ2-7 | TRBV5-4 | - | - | TGTGCCAGCAGGGCGTCGGACTCCTACACTTACGAGCAGTACTTC | CASRASDSYTYEQYF
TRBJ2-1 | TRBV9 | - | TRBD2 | TGTGCCAGCAGCGTAGGCGGCGGGAGTTACAATGAGCAGTTCTTC | CASSVGGGSYNEQFF
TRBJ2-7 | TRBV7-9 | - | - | TGTGCCAGCAGCTCAGTTATGAACGAGCAGTACTTC | CASSSVMNEQYF
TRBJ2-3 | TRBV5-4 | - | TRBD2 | TGTGCCAGCTCTAGCGGAAACACAGATACGCAGTATTTT | CASSSGNTDTQYF
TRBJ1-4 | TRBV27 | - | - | TGTGCCAGCAGTTTAGTCTGGACGACAGGACTCCATGAAAAACTGTTTTTT | CASSLVWTTGLHEKLFF